This T cell receptor (beta chain) was identified in a study of identical twins. The length of the CDR3 is 13 residues. CDR1 LGHDT and CDR2 YNNKEL come from the germline V gene (reference sequence). Trimming took off 2 bases at V and 3 bases at J, with 8 bases between the two ends. One entry per CDR3 protein results from TCRdb running MiXCR on the 5' RACE reads. The table lists about 890,000 distinct CDR3 sequences, more than 9% of them singletons. Findings and limits, study-wide: The study found excess low generation probability among twin-shared out-of-frame alpha sequences.

Concerning this clonotype: The antigen is unknown.

The same sample was also used in a study of yellow fever vaccine responses in identical twins.

This TCR was sampled from a woman between 18 and 29 years old in good health. Sequenced material: PBMCs. This rearrangement joins TRBV3-1 to TRBJ2-7; the D is unclear. The CDR3 sequence is CASSQSRIYEQYF. The CDR3 DNA reads TGTGCCAGCAGCCAAAGCCGGATCTACGAGCAGTACTTC.